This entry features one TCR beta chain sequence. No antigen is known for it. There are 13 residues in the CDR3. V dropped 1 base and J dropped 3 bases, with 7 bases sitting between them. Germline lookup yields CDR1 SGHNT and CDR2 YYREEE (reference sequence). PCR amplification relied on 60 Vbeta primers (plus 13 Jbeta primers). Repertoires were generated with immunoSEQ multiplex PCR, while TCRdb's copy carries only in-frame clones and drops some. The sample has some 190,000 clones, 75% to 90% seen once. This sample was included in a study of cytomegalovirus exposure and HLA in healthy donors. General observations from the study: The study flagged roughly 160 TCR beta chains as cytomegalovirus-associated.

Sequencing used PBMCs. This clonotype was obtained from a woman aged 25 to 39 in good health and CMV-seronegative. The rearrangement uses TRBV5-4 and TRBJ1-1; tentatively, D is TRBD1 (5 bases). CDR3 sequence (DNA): TGTGCCAGCAGCTTGATAGGGGACACTGAAGCTTTCTTT. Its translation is CASSLIGDTEAFF. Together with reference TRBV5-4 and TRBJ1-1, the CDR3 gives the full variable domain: ETGVTQSPTHLIKTRGQQVTLRCSSQSGHNTVSWYQQALGQGPQFIFQYYREEENGRGNFPPRFSGLQFPNYSSELNVNALELDDSALYLCASSLIGDTEAFFGQGTRLTVV.